The TCR beta chain described here comes from a study of cytomegalovirus exposure and HLA in healthy donors. The junction had 8 bases not matched to a gene; V was cut back by 4 bases and J by 6 bases. The CDR3 has 14 amino acids. Germline V gene data show CDR1 as SNHLY and CDR2 as FYNNEI. PCR used 60 Vbeta primers and 13 Jbeta primers. The protocol was immunoSEQ multiplex PCR, while the TCRdb copy is restricted to in-frame clones and leaves out a portion. The repertoire has some 110,000 clones, approximately 70% of them found once; the top ten carry approximately 9.4%. On this clone: Antigen specificity is unknown.

Study results and limitations: Sequencing depth across donors, presence/absence analyses assumed, was roughly uniform.

The sample comprised PBMCs. The receptor was derived from a man aged 30-40 years in good health and CMV-seropositive. The chain has TRBV2 and TRBJ1-2; 7 nucleotides line up with TRBD1. The CDR3 region has the DNA TGTGCCAGCAGTGTAGGGACAGCACGCAATGGCTACACCTTC. Amino acids: CASSVGTARNGYTF.